A selection of T cell receptor beta chains follows, all from one sample in a study of T cells in Graves' hyperthyroidism and ophthalmopathy. MiXCR was run by TCRdb on the multiplex PCR reads, yielding one entry per CDR3 protein. The sample has 600,000 to 700,000 distinct CDR3 sequences; about 14% are singletons. Sequencing input: blood. Receptor source: a middle-aged woman with Graves' ophthalmopathy. Both conserved end residues are part of each CDR3. The D gene is left open where the match is weak. Clone size is stated in some rows and not others, as once, few, many or a class when expanded.

many,TRBJ1-1,11,NA,TRBV28,CASSLRGSAFF,TGTGCCAGCAGCCTCCGCGGTAGTGCTTTCTTT
many,TRBJ2-2,16,NA,TRBV20-1,CSARPQAGGVTGELFF,TGCAGTGCTAGACCTCAAGCCGGAGGGGTCACCGGGGAGCTGTTTTTT
many,TRBJ2-2,18,TRBD1,TRBV28,CASSTPVKTGLDSGELFF,TGTGCCAGCAGTACACCAGTCAAGACAGGGTTGGATTCCGGGGAGCTGTTTTTT
many,TRBJ2-2,11,NA,TRBV30,CARSVTGELFF,TGTGCCCGGAGTGTCACCGGGGAGCTGTTTTTT
many,TRBJ2-2,15,TRBD2,TRBV30,CAWSLSGRGTGELFF,TGTGCCTGGAGCCTAAGCGGGAGAGGCACCGGGGAGCTGTTTTTT
many,TRBJ1-2,12,NA,TRBV2,CASSQTNYGYTF,TGTGCCAGCAGCCAAACTAACTATGGCTACACCTTC
NA,TRBJ1-1,14,NA,TRBV6-1,CASHGYGLNTEAFF,TGTGCCAGCCATGGCTACGGATTGAACACTGAAGCTTTCTTT
few,TRBJ2-7,16,TRBD2,TRBV18,CASSSNLAGISYEQYF,TGTGCCAGCTCATCAAATCTAGCGGGGATCTCCTACGAGCAGTACTTC
many,TRBJ2-7,18,NA,TRBV7-8,CASSSLYRALSLHYEQYF,TGTGCCAGCAGCTCTTTGTACCGGGCCTTATCCTTACACTACGAGCAGTACTTC
NA,TRBJ1-2,20,TRBD1,TRBV19,CASRGSTFRQGSIREYGYTF,TGTGCCAGTAGAGGATCGACTTTTAGACAGGGGAGCATAAGGGAGTATGGCTACACCTTC
NA,TRBJ1-6,21,NA,TRBV28,CASSLGIVGQGTTSYNSPLHF,TGTGCCAGCAGTTTAGGGATCGTTGGGCAGGGGACAACCTCCTATAATTCACCCCTCCACTTT
many,TRBJ1-1,13,NA,TRBV6-5,CASGAGMNTEAFF,TGTGCCAGCGGGGCGGGAATGAACACTGAAGCTTTCTTT
many,TRBJ2-5,14,NA,TRBV7-2,CASSLNRAGETQYF,TGTGCCAGCAGCTTAAACAGGGCAGGGGAGACCCAGTACTTC
many,TRBJ2-3,14,TRBD2,TRBV7-3,CASSLAGDADTQYF,TGTGCCAGCAGCTTAGCGGGAGACGCAGATACGCAGTATTTT
NA,TRBJ1-1,13,TRBD1,TRBV29-1,CSLGDTGGTEAFF,TGCAGCTTGGGGGACACAGGGGGCACTGAAGCTTTCTTT
few,TRBJ2-7,15,TRBD1,TRBV9,CASSARDRFSHEQYF,TGTGCCAGCAGCGCCCGGGACAGATTTTCCCACGAGCAGTACTTC
many,TRBJ2-7,15,TRBD1,TRBV7-2,CASSLATGGGYEQYF,TGTGCCAGCAGCTTAGCGACAGGGGGGGGATACGAGCAGTACTTC
NA,TRBJ2-7,12,TRBD2,TRBV10-3,CATAAGVYEQYF,TGTGCCACCGCGGCGGGGGTCTACGAGCAGTACTTC
many,TRBJ2-2,17,TRBD2,TRBV12-3/TRBV12-4,CASSLVSWAGETGELFF,TGTGCCAGCAGTTTAGTGTCCTGGGCGGGAGAGACCGGGGAGCTGTTTTTT
many,TRBJ1-5,14,NA,TRBV28,CASSLFRANQPQHF,TGTGCCAGCAGTCTGTTTAGAGCCAATCAGCCCCAGCATTTT
many,TRBJ2-5,15,TRBD1,TRBV12-3/TRBV12-4,CASSFRDRDQETQYF,TGTGCCAGCAGTTTCCGGGACAGAGACCAAGAGACCCAGTACTTC
many,TRBJ2-7,20,NA,TRBV28,CASSLFQARRVSLEGYEQYF,TGTGCCAGCAGTTTATTTCAGGCTCGGAGAGTAAGCCTAGAGGGATACGAGCAGTACTTC
many,TRBJ1-5,15,TRBD1,TRBV19,CASSPDRDSNQPQHF,TGTGCCAGTAGTCCCGACAGGGATAGCAATCAGCCCCAGCATTTT
many,TRBJ2-5,16,NA,TRBV6-1,CASSLAIPGLRETQYF,TGTGCCAGCTCCCTGGCGATACCAGGGTTGAGAGAGACCCAGTACTTC
NA,TRBJ1-1,15,NA,TRBV6-1,CASSPEWTANTEAFF,TGTGCCAGCAGTCCAGAATGGACAGCGAACACTGAAGCTTTCTTT
many,TRBJ1-6,14,NA,TRBV15,CATSTGQGGSPLHF,TGTGCCACCAGCACCGGACAAGGAGGGTCACCCCTCCACTTT
many,TRBJ2-7,16,TRBD2,TRBV4-1,CASSEGWTSSNVEQYF,TGCGCCAGCAGCGAAGGGTGGACTAGCTCTAACGTCGAGCAGTACTTC
NA,TRBJ1-1,16,TRBD1,TRBV6-5,CASSSLGQVGVSEAFF,TGTGCCAGCAGTTCCCTGGGACAGGTTGGGGTGTCTGAAGCTTTCTTT
many,TRBJ2-7,14,NA,TRBV28,CASAPGHGVGEQYF,TGTGCCAGCGCACCGGGACACGGAGTAGGGGAGCAGTACTTC
NA,TRBJ1-3,12,NA,TRBV2,CASTEKETGGYF,TGTGCCAGCACCGAGAAGGAGACCGGAGGATATTTT
many,TRBJ2-7,16,TRBD1,TRBV6-1,CASSGAGTGGTYEQYF,TGTGCCAGCAGTGGCGCCGGGACAGGGGGAACCTACGAGCAGTACTTC
few,TRBJ1-3,15,TRBD1,TRBV19,CASSLGGATGGTIYF,TGTGCCAGTAGCTTAGGGGGCGCGACCGGAGGCACCATATATTTT
NA,TRBJ1-2,16,NA,TRBV6-1,CASRKNRQGRNYGYTF,TGTGCCAGCAGGAAAAATAGACAAGGGCGGAACTATGGCTACACCTTC
many,TRBJ2-4,14,NA,TRBV28,CASSFGGLRDIQYF,TGTGCCAGCAGTTTTGGTGGGTTAAGGGACATTCAGTACTTC
few,TRBJ2-5,14,NA,TRBV7-9,CASSPRARRETQYF,TGTGCCAGCAGCCCGCGGGCTAGGCGAGAGACCCAGTACTTC
few,TRBJ2-7,12,NA,TRBV12-3/TRBV12-4,CASSYDYYEQYF,TGTGCCAGCAGTTACGACTATTACGAGCAGTACTTC
many,TRBJ2-5,14,TRBD1,TRBV11-2,CASSSTGQGVPQYF,TGTGCCAGCAGCTCTACGGGGCAGGGGGTTCCCCAGTACTTC
NA,TRBJ2-7,12,NA,TRBV6-2/TRBV6-3,CASSPVAYEQYF,TGTGCCAGCAGCCCCGTGGCCTACGAGCAGTACTTC
NA,TRBJ2-2,15,TRBD2,TRBV30,CAWIRGTSSTGELFF,TGTGCCTGGATCCGCGGGACTAGTTCCACCGGGGAGCTGTTTTTT
many,TRBJ2-5,16,TRBD2,TRBV10-3,CAIRPSIAGGLETQYF,TGTGCCATCAGGCCCTCAATAGCGGGAGGGCTGGAGACCCAGTACTTC
many,TRBJ1-1,13,NA,TRBV19,CASRIQPNTEAFF,TGTGCCAGTAGAATACAACCGAACACTGAAGCTTTCTTT
many,TRBJ1-1,13,NA,TRBV6-4,CASSDGFGLEAFF,TGTGCCAGCAGTGACGGTTTTGGACTTGAAGCTTTCTTT
many,TRBJ2-5,14,NA,TRBV5-1,CASSLERGEETQYF,TGCGCCAGCAGCTTGGAACGGGGAGAAGAGACCCAGTACTTC
many,TRBJ2-7,14,NA,TRBV7-2,CASSLPSVHYEQYF,TGTGCCAGCAGCTTACCTAGCGTTCATTACGAGCAGTACTTC
many,TRBJ1-2,14,NA,TRBV12-3/TRBV12-4,CASSLALGTYGYTF,TGTGCCAGCAGTTTAGCGTTGGGTACCTATGGCTACACCTTC
many,TRBJ1-5,13,NA,TRBV29-1,CSVAPDRNQPQHF,TGCAGCGTTGCCCCTGACAGAAATCAGCCCCAGCATTTT
many,TRBJ1-3,13,NA,TRBV13,CASSLLEGNTIYF,TGTGCCAGCAGCTTGCTCGAGGGAAACACCATATATTTT
many,TRBJ2-7,14,NA,TRBV7-2,CASSLQDRAGEQYF,TGTGCCAGCAGCTTACAAGACAGGGCGGGAGAGCAGTACTTC
many,TRBJ1-5,13,NA,TRBV18,CASSPASNQPQHF,TGTGCCAGTAGTCCGGCTAGCAATCAGCCCCAGCATTTT
few,TRBJ2-4,15,NA,TRBV28,CASSEPGNSKNIQYF,TGTGCCAGCTCAGAACCCGGGAACTCCAAAAACATTCAGTACTTC
NA,TRBJ2-2,18,TRBD2,TRBV4-1,CASSHPSGDFMNTGELFF,TGCGCCAGCAGCCACCCTAGCGGGGATTTTATGAACACCGGGGAGCTGTTTTTT
few,TRBJ2-7,15,NA,TRBV12-3/TRBV12-4,CASSRGAGGAGEQYF,TGTGCCAGCAGCCGGGGAGCGGGCGGGGCTGGCGAGCAGTACTTC
many,TRBJ2-7,15,NA,TRBV28,CASSPAGLGAYEQYF,TGTGCCAGCAGCCCTGCTGGGCTAGGGGCCTACGAGCAGTACTTC